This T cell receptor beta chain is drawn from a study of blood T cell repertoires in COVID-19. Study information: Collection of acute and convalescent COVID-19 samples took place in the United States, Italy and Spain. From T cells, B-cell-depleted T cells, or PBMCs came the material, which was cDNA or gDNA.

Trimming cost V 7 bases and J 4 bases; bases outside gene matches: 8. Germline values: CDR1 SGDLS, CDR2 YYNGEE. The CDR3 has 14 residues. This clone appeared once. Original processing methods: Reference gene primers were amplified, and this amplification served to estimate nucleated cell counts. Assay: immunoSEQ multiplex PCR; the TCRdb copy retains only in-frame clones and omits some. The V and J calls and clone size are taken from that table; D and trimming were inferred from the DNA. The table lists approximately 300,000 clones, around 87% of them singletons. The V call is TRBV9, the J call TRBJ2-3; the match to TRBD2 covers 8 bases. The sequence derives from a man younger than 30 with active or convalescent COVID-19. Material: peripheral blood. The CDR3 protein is CASGGGRGSDTQYF. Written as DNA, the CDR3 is TGTGCCAGCGGCGGGGGGAGGGGTTCAGATACGCAGTATTTT.